This T cell receptor beta chain came from a study of chemoradiotherapy in HPV16-positive cancers. Turning to the study itself: A couple of HPV16-positive patients' cells yielded candidate HPV-specific clones and common motifs.

Repeated repertoire sampling spanned the course of chemoradiotherapy. The study, taken as a whole, reports: Only a couple of HPV16-positive patients supplied the functional HPV-specificity definition. HPV-responsive T-cell expansion during chemoradiotherapy was linked to improved recurrence-free survival in HPV16-positive patients.

In regard to this clone: No antigen is known for it.

Generated by immunoSEQ multiplex PCR, the TCRdb table keeps only in-frame clones and is missing some. In the table there are around 6,600 clones, more than 65% of which are singletons. V gave up 7 bases and J gave up 5 bases; unmatched junction bases: 13. This CDR3 comprises 15 residues. In germline, CDR1 is MDHEN, CDR2 SYDVKM. Sequencing was performed on tumor tissue, taken from a patient who underwent chemoradiotherapy. The sequence was obtained from a human donor with HPV-associated anogenital cancer. The rearrangement uses TRBV28 and TRBJ1-2, with 7 nucleotides matching TRBD1. The CDR3 loop is CASTLGGTVMYGYTF. The CDR3 DNA sequence: TGTGCCAGCACCCTAGGCGGGACAGTCATGTATGGCTACACCTTC.